This T cell receptor (beta chain) comes out of a study of siplizumab effects on memory and regulatory T cells. The CDR3 has 13 amino acids. V lost 5 bases to trimming and J lost 10 bases, with 16 bases between them. Looked up from germline, CDR1 is SGHTA and CDR2 is FQGNSA. TCRdb keeps only in-frame clones here, not all; method: immunoSEQ multiplex PCR. The sample carries about 100,000 clones, 80% to 95% recorded once. Material: non-Treg CD4+ T cells sorted from blood. J is TRBJ2-3 and V is TRBV7-2; D remains ambiguous. This TCR derives from a human donor in good health. The CDR3 DNA reads as TGTGCCAGCAGCCCCCCCGGGTCTGAGTCGCAGTATTTT. Translation gives CASSPPGSESQYF.